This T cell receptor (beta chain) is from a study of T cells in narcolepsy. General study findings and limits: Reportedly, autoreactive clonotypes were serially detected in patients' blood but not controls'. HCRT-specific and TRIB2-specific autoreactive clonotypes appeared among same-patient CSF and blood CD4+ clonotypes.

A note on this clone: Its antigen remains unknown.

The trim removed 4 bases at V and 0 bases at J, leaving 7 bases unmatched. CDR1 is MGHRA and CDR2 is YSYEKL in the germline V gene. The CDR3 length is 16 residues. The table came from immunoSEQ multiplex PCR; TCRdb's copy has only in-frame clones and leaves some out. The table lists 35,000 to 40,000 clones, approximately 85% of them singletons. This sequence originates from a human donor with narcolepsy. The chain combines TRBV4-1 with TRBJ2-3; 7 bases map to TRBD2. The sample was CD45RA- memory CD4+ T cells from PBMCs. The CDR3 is CASSPPSGLSTDTQYF. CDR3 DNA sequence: TGCGCCAGCAGCCCTCCTAGCGGATTGAGCACAGATACGCAGTATTTT.